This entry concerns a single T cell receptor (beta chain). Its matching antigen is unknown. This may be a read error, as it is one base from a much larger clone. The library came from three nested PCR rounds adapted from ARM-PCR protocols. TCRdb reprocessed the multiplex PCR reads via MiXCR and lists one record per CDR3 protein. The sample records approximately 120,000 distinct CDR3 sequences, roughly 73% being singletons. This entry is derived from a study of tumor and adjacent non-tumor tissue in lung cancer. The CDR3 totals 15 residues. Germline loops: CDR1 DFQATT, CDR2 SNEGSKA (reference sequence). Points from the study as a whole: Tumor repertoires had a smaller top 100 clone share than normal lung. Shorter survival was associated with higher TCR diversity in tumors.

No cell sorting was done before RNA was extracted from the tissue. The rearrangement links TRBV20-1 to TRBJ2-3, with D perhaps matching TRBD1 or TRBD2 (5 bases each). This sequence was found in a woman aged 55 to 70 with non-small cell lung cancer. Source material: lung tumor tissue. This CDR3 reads CSAQTGTKPPDAQYF. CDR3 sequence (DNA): TGCAGTGCTCAGACCGGGACCAAACCCCCAGATGCGCAGTATTTT.